The 14 T cell receptor beta chains reported below all come from one sample, sequenced in a study of T cell repertoires in cytomegalovirus infection. TCRdb passed the reads through MiXCR, listing each CDR3 protein once. This sample has roughly 250,000 distinct CDR3 sequences, with roughly 23% found just once. Sequenced input: CD8+ T cells from PBMCs. Receptor source: a human donor in good health (CMV status not recorded). Some clones in this sample may be carry-over from other donors' samples.

J is TRBJ2-1 and V is TRBV13; 8 bases match TRBD1. Unmatched junction bases numbered 5, after V lost 0 bases and J lost 7 bases. The CDR3 loop spans 15 amino acids. The V gene's germline CDR1 is PRHDT and CDR2 FYEKMQ (reference sequence). The CDR3 is CASSLGRGPRNEQFF. For the CDR3, the DNA is TGTGCCAGCAGCTTAGGCAGGGGGCCCCGGAATGAGCAGTTCTTC.

The rearrangement links TRBV5-4 to TRBJ2-3, with unresolved D. CDR3 length: 13 residues. Trimming shortened V by 3 bases and J by 4 bases, and 9 bases separated the two germline ends. Germline CDR1 SGHNT, CDR2 YYREEE (reference sequence). The CDR3 DNA reads as TGTGCCAGCAGCTCAGACCTACCAGATACGCAGTATTTT. Protein: CASSSDLPDTQYF.

The J gene is TRBJ1-2, the V gene TRBV7-9, with D maybe TRBD1 (5 bases). V lost 8 bases and J lost 4, with 20 bases in between. The CDR3 sequence is 15 residues long. Germline loops: CDR1 SEHNR, CDR2 FQNEAQ (reference sequence). CDR3 residues: CASSFDVPGVYGYTF. The CDR3 region has the DNA TGTGCCAGCTCCTTCGATGTTCCGGGGGTCTATGGCTACACCTTC.

This clonotype was detected ten times or more. The chain uses TRBV7-9 and TRBJ2-1, with D maybe TRBD2 (6 bases). Germline V CDR1 and CDR2: SEHNR, FQNEAQ (reference sequence). This CDR3 contains 12 residues. V gave up 2 bases and J gave up 10 bases, with 9 bases separating them. The CDR3 sequence: CASSLSSDEQFF. The DNA of the CDR3 is TGTGCCAGCAGCTTATCTAGCGACGAGCAGTTCTTC.

A few counts support this clonotype. The chain uses TRBV6-1 and TRBJ2-1; 11 bases map to TRBD2. V dropped 6 bases and J dropped 7; count of bases not matched to a gene: 8. The CDR3 runs to 15 residues. Germline CDR1 reads MNHNS; CDR2 reads SASEGT. CDR3 residues: CASRGLAGGKNEQFF. The CDR3, as DNA: TGTGCCAGCAGGGGTTTAGCGGGGGGGAAAAATGAGCAGTTCTTC.

The chain combines TRBV4-1 with TRBJ2-7; TRBD1 matches at 7 bases. CDR1 is MGHRA, CDR2 YSYEKL, per germline. The length of the CDR3 is 16 residues. J gave up 3 bases and V 3 bases, and 11 bases lay outside the gene matches. The CDR3 sequence: CASSQTSTGRYYEQYF. In DNA, the CDR3 is TGCGCCAGCAGCCAGACCTCGACAGGGAGATACTACGAGCAGTACTTC.

This clonotype has only a few counts. J is TRBJ2-7 and V is TRBV28; D is perhaps TRBD2 (6 bases). Germline CDR1 reads MDHEN; CDR2 reads SYDVKM. V lost 3 bases to trimming and J lost 1 base, with 10 bases between them. This CDR3 is 14 amino acids long. The CDR3 protein is CASSFFRESYEQYF. CDR3 DNA: TGTGCCAGCAGTTTCTTTCGGGAGTCCTACGAGCAGTACTTC.

The chain is built from TRBV28 and TRBJ2-5; possibly TRBD2 for D (5 bases). CDR1 is MDHEN and CDR2 is SYDVKM in the germline V gene. The CDR3 has 16 residues. V dropped 5 bases and J dropped 5 bases, with 21 bases sitting between them. The CDR3 DNA sequence: TGTGCCAGCAGTCCCCCACCGCTACTAGTAGCGGAGACCCAGTACTTC. This sequence encodes CASSPPPLLVAETQYF.

This clonotype was seen ten or more times. The J gene is TRBJ2-5, the V gene TRBV28; 7 nucleotides line up with TRBD2. CDR1 and CDR2 (germline): MDHEN, SYDVKM. The CDR3 consists of 17 residues. V dropped 5 bases and J dropped 1; count of bases not matched to a gene: 13. CDR3 sequence reads: CASSLRERGGLQETQYF. The CDR3 bases are TGTGCCAGCAGTCTACGAGAACGGGGAGGGCTCCAAGAGACCCAGTACTTC.

The chain links TRBV7-8 to TRBJ1-1; 7 nucleotides line up with TRBD1. Germline V gene lookup returns CDR1 SGHVS and CDR2 FQNEAQ. The CDR3 covers 16 residues. V trimming: 6 bases; J trimming: 1 base; junction bases outside the gene matches: 11. The DNA for the CDR3 is TGTGCCAGCAGTTCAATGACAACAGGGGAGAACACTGAAGCTTTCTTT. Its translation is CASSSMTTGENTEAFF.

The CDR3, as DNA: TGTGCCAGTAGTATGGCCACGGGGGGGGGATCCTACAATGAGCAGTTCTTC. This sequence encodes CASSMATGGGSYNEQFF. V and J are TRBV19 and TRBJ2-1; 8 nucleotides line up with TRBD2. Germline V CDR1 and CDR2: LNHDA, SQIVND (reference sequence). The CDR3 length is 17 residues. The trim removed 3 bases at V and 1 base at J, leaving 8 bases unmatched.

The sample holds a few counts of this clonotype. V usage is TRBV27 and J usage is TRBJ1-1, with unresolved D. Germline CDR1 reads MNHEY; CDR2 reads SMNVEV (reference sequence). The CDR3 length is 14 residues. The ends were cut back, 1 base at V and 4 bases at J, with 10 bases in the middle. CDR3: CASSLLSAGTEAFF. CDR3 DNA sequence: TGTGCCAGCAGTTTATTATCCGCGGGCACTGAAGCTTTCTTT.

This clonotype appeared many times. The V and J genes are TRBV6-5 and TRBJ1-1, with 7 bases aligning to TRBD1. J lost 1 base, V lost 5 bases, and 10 bases had no gene match. This CDR3 contains 16 residues. Germline CDR1 reads MNHEY; CDR2 reads SVGAGI. The CDR3 spells CASSRHSTGPNTEAFF. The CDR3 nucleotides are TGTGCCAGCAGTCGGCACTCGACAGGGCCGAACACTGAAGCTTTCTTT.

This clonotype was seen more than once but under ten times. The chain couples TRBV19 to TRBJ1-5; perhaps TRBD1 as D (6 bases). V lost 10 bases to trimming and J lost 11 bases, with 18 bases between them. The CDR3 contains 12 residues. Germline V gene data show CDR1 as LNHDA and CDR2 as SQIVND (reference sequence). CDR3 sequence reads: CATRKDPGAQHF. DNA of the CDR3: TGTGCCACCAGGAAAGACCCAGGGGCCCAGCATTTT.